These T cell receptor beta chains were read from a single sample in a study of CD4 T cells in relation to SARS-CoV-2 and coronaviruses. Repertoires were generated with immunoSEQ multiplex PCR, while TCRdb's copy carries only in-frame clones and drops some. Of around 69,000 clones listed, approximately 94% are singletons. Sequencing used naive CD4+ T cells from PBMCs. The receptors shown here come from a human donor in good health. CDR3s include the opening cysteine and the closing phenylalanine or tryptophan. Fields, in order: D gene, V gene, J gene, clone size, CDR3 DNA, CDR3 protein. The D gene is left open where the match is weak. Expanded clones get a size class; other rows say once, few or many, or leave the size out.

NA	TRBV7-9	TRBJ1-3	NA	TGTGCCAGCAGCCTCCCGTTGGGACCAGCTGGAAACACCATATATTTT	CASSLPLGPAGNTIYF
TRBD2	TRBV4-2	TRBJ2-7	few	TGTGCCAGCAGCCAATCCGCTAGCGGGAGCTACGAGCAGTACTTC	CASSQSASGSYEQYF
TRBD1	TRBV7-9	TRBJ1-1	NA	TGTGCCAGCAGCCCTAGGACAGGGCGGAACACTGAAGCTTTCTTT	CASSPRTGRNTEAFF
TRBD2	TRBV7-9	TRBJ2-6	NA	TGTGCCAGCAGCCCCCCCGTGTGGACTAGCGGGCGGATGGCCAACGTCCTGACTTTC	CASSPPVWTSGRMANVLTF
NA	TRBV6-5	TRBJ1-6	NA	TGTGCCAGCGGCCTCGAGAGGTTCCGTTCACCCCTCCACTTT	CASGLERFRSPLHF
NA	TRBV20-1	TRBJ2-7	NA	TGCAGTGCTAGAGTTAGTTACGAGCAGTACTTC	CSARVSYEQYF
NA	TRBV18	TRBJ2-5	NA	TGTGCCAGCTCAAATTCTAGAACGAACCAAGAGACCCAGTACTTC	CASSNSRTNQETQYF
NA	TRBV27	TRBJ1-6	NA	TGTGCCAGCGGCACAGCCTATAATTCACCCCTCCACTTT	CASGTAYNSPLHF
TRBD2	TRBV2	TRBJ2-5	NA	TGTGCCAGCAGTGGGCGGGAGGCAGAGACCCAGTACTTC	CASSGREAETQYF
NA	TRBV10-3	TRBJ1-2	NA	TGTGCCATCAGAAGGGACGGATCTAACTATGGCTACACCTTC	CAIRRDGSNYGYTF
TRBD2	TRBV4-1	TRBJ2-1	NA	TGCGCCAGCAGCCAAGAGAGGGTAGCGGGGAACAATGAGCAGTTCTTC	CASSQERVAGNNEQFF
TRBD2	TRBV3-1/TRBV3-2	TRBJ2-1	NA	TGTGCCAGCAAAAGGGGACTAGCGGGAGCGGCCGCGTGGGATGAGCAGTTCTTC	CASKRGLAGAAAWDEQFF
TRBD1	TRBV18	TRBJ1-1	NA	TGTGCCAGCTCACGAAACGGACAGGGGGCTTCCACTGAAGCTTTCTTT	CASSRNGQGASTEAFF
TRBD1	TRBV25-1	TRBJ2-1	NA	TGTGCCAGCAGTGAATCGGGGACAGGCCTTAACGAGCAGTTCTTC	CASSESGTGLNEQFF
TRBD1	TRBV15	TRBJ2-3	NA	TGTGCCACCAGTATACCGGGACAGGGGACGGATACGCAGTATTTT	CATSIPGQGTDTQYF
NA	TRBV7-3	TRBJ2-2	once	TGTGCCAGCAGCGGTGGACGTAACACCGGGGAGCTGTTTTTT	CASSGGRNTGELFF
NA	TRBV7-8	TRBJ2-2	NA	TGTGCCAGCAGCTCATCCCGCCATCATGACGGGGAGCTGTTTTTT	CASSSSRHHDGELFF
NA	TRBV28	TRBJ1-5	NA	TGTGCCAGCAGTGAGGGGGGAGGGAATCAGCATTTT	CASSEGGGNQHF
NA	TRBV19	TRBJ1-2	NA	TGTGCCAGTAGTATAGATCCCCGAGGCGGCTATGGCTACACCTTC	CASSIDPRGGYGYTF
TRBD1	TRBV27	TRBJ1-5	NA	TGTGCCAGCAGTCCGGGGACAGGGAGGCCCAATCAGCCCCAGCATTTT	CASSPGTGRPNQPQHF
TRBD2	TRBV7-9	TRBJ2-3	NA	TGTGCCAGCAGCCACGGACTAGCGGGAAGCACAGATACGCAGTATTTT	CASSHGLAGSTDTQYF
NA	TRBV27	TRBJ2-3	NA	TGTGCCAGCAGTTTAGTAGGGCGTGGAGGCACAGATACGCAGTATTTT	CASSLVGRGGTDTQYF
TRBD2	TRBV5-5	TRBJ2-2	NA	TGTGCCAGCAGCGCCATAGCGGGCAAGAACACCGGGGAGCTGTTTTTT	CASSAIAGKNTGELFF
NA	TRBV15	TRBJ2-5	NA	TGTGCCACCAGCAGAGATCTAGCAGGCCAAGAGACCCAGTACTTC	CATSRDLAGQETQYF
TRBD2	TRBV6-4	TRBJ2-1	once	TGTGCCAGCAGTAAACTAGCGGGAGTGGGCAATGAGCAGTTCTTC	CASSKLAGVGNEQFF
NA	TRBV9	TRBJ2-5	NA	TGTGCCAGCAGCGTAGATGGTTCGGGGACCCAGTACTTC	CASSVDGSGTQYF
TRBD2	TRBV7-3	TRBJ2-5	NA	TGTGCCAGCAGCTCACACGCTAGCGGGAGCCTGGAGACCCAGTACTTC	CASSSHASGSLETQYF
TRBD1	TRBV5-1	TRBJ2-7	NA	TGCGCCAGCAGCTTGACAGGGGGTGTATCCTACGAGCAGTACTTC	CASSLTGGVSYEQYF
NA	TRBV24-1	TRBJ2-1	NA	TGTGCCACCAGTGATTCTAGGGGTAGGATTAGTGAGCAGTTCTTC	CATSDSRGRISEQFF
TRBD1	TRBV6-5	TRBJ2-7	once	TGTGCCAGCAGGGGTAGGACAGGGGTACACGAGCAGTACTTC	CASRGRTGVHEQYF
TRBD2	TRBV27	TRBJ2-1	NA	TGTGCCAGCAGTTTATTCGCGGGGGACAATGAGCAGTTCTTC	CASSLFAGDNEQFF
NA	TRBV12-1	TRBJ2-7	few	TGTGCCAGCAGCAGGACAGCGTGCGAGCAGTACTTC	CASSRTACEQYF
NA	TRBV19	TRBJ2-7	NA	TGTGCCAGTAGTATGGGGTTAGGGGACCCGCAGTACTTC	CASSMGLGDPQYF
NA	TRBV11-2	TRBJ1-5	NA	TGTGCCAGCAGCTTAGATGTGGGGGGCCGGCAGCCCCAGCATTTT	CASSLDVGGRQPQHF
NA	TRBV3-1/TRBV3-2	TRBJ2-7	NA	TGTGCCAGCAGCCAAGGAGAAGCGGCTCAGTACTTC	CASSQGEAAQYF
NA	TRBV3-1/TRBV3-2	TRBJ2-3	NA	TGTGCCAGCAGCCTCCTCGAAGGCAAAACGAGCACAGATACGCAGTATTTT	CASSLLEGKTSTDTQYF
NA	TRBV11-2	TRBJ2-7	NA	TGTGCCAGCAGCTTAACGGCAGGGGCGCGGGAGCAGTACTTC	CASSLTAGAREQYF
TRBD2	TRBV4-2	TRBJ2-3	NA	TGTGCCAGCAGCCCCCGGTGGGGGGGAGGCACAGATACGCAGTATTTT	CASSPRWGGGTDTQYF
NA	TRBV24-1	TRBJ1-5	NA	TGTGCCACCAGCAGGGAAAAACAGCCCCAGCATTTT	CATSREKQPQHF
NA	TRBV28	TRBJ1-3	NA	TGTGCCAGCAGAGACCCTGCGCTCGGGGTCAGCACCATATATTTT	CASRDPALGVSTIYF
TRBD2	TRBV24-1	TRBJ2-3	NA	TGTGCCACCAGCCCAGGACTAGCGGGAGGTGGAGATACGCAGTATTTT	CATSPGLAGGGDTQYF
NA	TRBV5-1	TRBJ1-5	few	TGCGCCAGCAGCTTGGAAATAGGCCAGCCCCAGCATTTT	CASSLEIGQPQHF
NA	TRBV27	TRBJ2-1	NA	TGTGCCAGCAGTTTTGAGCGGAACAATGAGCAGTTCTTC	CASSFERNNEQFF
NA	TRBV30	TRBJ2-2	NA	TGTGCCTACAAGGACGGACCCAACACCGGGGAGCTGTTTTTT	CAYKDGPNTGELFF
NA	TRBV11-3	TRBJ2-1	NA	TGTGCCAGCAGCTTAGATCGGCAGGCACTTTCGGACGATGAGCAGTTCTTC	CASSLDRQALSDDEQFF
TRBD2	TRBV3-1/TRBV3-2	TRBJ2-1	once	TGTGCCAGCAGCCAAGCGAGCGGGAGATATAACAATGAGCAGTTCTTC	CASSQASGRYNNEQFF
NA	TRBV19	TRBJ1-3	NA	TGTGCCAGTAGTCCGCAGAGCTCTGGAAACACCATATATTTT	CASSPQSSGNTIYF
TRBD2	TRBV5-1	TRBJ2-3	NA	TGCGCCAGCAGCTTTGACCCTCAGGCTAGCGGGAGGGCAGATACGCAGTATTTT	CASSFDPQASGRADTQYF
NA	TRBV9	TRBJ1-3	NA	TGTGCCAGCAGCCCTGGACAGAGGCTCTCTGGAAACACCATATATTTT	CASSPGQRLSGNTIYF
NA	TRBV24-1	TRBJ1-2	NA	TGTGCCACCAGTGATTTGGACGACTATGGCTACACCTTC	CATSDLDDYGYTF
NA	TRBV18	TRBJ1-2	NA	TGTGCCAGCTCACCACCGCCTGACTATGGCTACACCTTC	CASSPPPDYGYTF
NA	TRBV28	TRBJ2-7	once	TGTGCCAGCAGTTCTCCGGGACGGGACTACGAGCAGTACTTC	CASSSPGRDYEQYF
TRBD2	TRBV5-1	TRBJ2-5	NA	TGCGCCAGCAGCTCCGCTACGCGCGCCGGGACTAGCGGGGTTCAAGAGACCCAGTACTTC	CASSSATRAGTSGVQETQYF
TRBD2	TRBV27	TRBJ2-7	NA	TGTGCCAGCAGTTCCCGCATATGGGCTAGCGGGGTCTCCTACGAGCAGTACTTC	CASSSRIWASGVSYEQYF
NA	TRBV5-4	TRBJ2-1	NA	TGTGCCAGCAGTTCGTGGGGTGAGCAGTTCTTC	CASSSWGEQFF
NA	TRBV27	TRBJ1-4	NA	TGTGCCAGCAGGCCTTTAGGGCAACCCAATGAAAAACTGTTTTTT	CASRPLGQPNEKLFF
NA	TRBV28	TRBJ1-4	NA	TGTGCCAGCAGACGCCGCGCGACAGGTTTGAAGAATGAAAAACTGTTTTTT	CASRRRATGLKNEKLFF